Following are 17 T cell receptor beta chains from one sample sequenced in a study of early T cells in non-severe SARS-CoV-2 infection. TCRdb reanalysed the 5' RACE reads using MiXCR and keeps one entry per CDR3 protein. The sample lists around 63,000 distinct CDR3 sequences, 10% to 15% seen once, with around 5% in the top ten. Source material: whole blood. The receptors were gathered from an adult who was a healthcare worker with PCR-confirmed SARS-CoV-2 infection or an uninfected control (not recorded which).

This clonotype was found many times. The chain couples TRBV4-3 to TRBJ2-4; D remains ambiguous. The CDR3 sequence is 15 residues long. Germline loops: CDR1 LGHNA, CDR2 YSLEER. V dropped 4 bases and J dropped 4 bases, with 14 bases sitting between them. The CDR3 nucleotides are TGCGCCAGCAGCCCGGAAAAGGACCAAAAAAACATTCAGTACTTC. Translated, it gives CASSPEKDQKNIQYF.

This clonotype was found many times. The junction differs from germline at one of its ends, possibly a read error. DNA for the CDR3: TGTGCCAGCAGTGAAGCGGGGGGCGGTCAGCCCCAGCAATTT. Its protein product is CASSEAGGGQPQQF. The chain joins TRBV6-1 to TRBJ1-5, with D possibly being TRBD1 (6 bases). CDR1 and CDR2 from the germline V gene are MNHNS and SASEGT. This CDR3 spans 14 amino acids.

This clonotype has at least ten counts. The chain has TRBV11-2 and TRBJ2-1; 7 bases fit TRBD2. Unmatched junction bases numbered 19, after V lost 2 bases and J lost 15 bases. This CDR3 is built from 16 residues. Germline CDR1 reads SGHAT; CDR2 reads FQNNGV. The CDR3 sequence is CASSLNAATPGLMGFF. In DNA form, the CDR3 reads TGTGCCAGCAGCTTAAACGCGGCGACACCGGGACTAATGGGGTTCTTC.

This clonotype occurred many times. The chain joins TRBV3-1 to TRBJ2-7, with 7 bases that match TRBD2. The CDR3 sequence is 14 residues long. Germline V gives CDR1 LGHDT, CDR2 YNNKEL (reference sequence). V lost 5 bases and J lost 1; bases outside the gene matches: 5. Written as DNA, the CDR3 is TGTGCCAGCAGCGAAGTGCGGGGGTCCTACGAGCAGTACTTC. Translation gives CASSEVRGSYEQYF.

This clonotype was detected many times. V usage is TRBV7-6 and J usage is TRBJ2-7; tentatively, D is TRBD1 (5 bases). The germline V gene has CDR1 SGHVS and CDR2 FNYEAQ. This CDR3 contains 14 residues. V lost 1 base and J lost 7, with 14 bases in between. CDR3 coding DNA: TGTGCCAGCAGCTTAGGGGGCCCGGTCCCGGAGCAGTACTTC. Residues: CASSLGGPVPEQYF. The full variable domain, its missing parts supplied by reference TRBV7-6 and TRBJ2-7, is GAGVSQSPRYKVTKRGQDVALRCDPISGHVSLYWYRQALGQGPEFLTYFNYEAQQDKSGLPNDRFSAERPEGSISTLTIQRTEQRDSAMYRCASSLGGPVPEQYFGPGTRLTVT.

This chain links TRBV6-1 with TRBJ1-5, with a tentative D call TRBD1 (5 bases). The V gene's germline CDR1 is MNHNS and CDR2 SASEGT. Trimming pared 1 base from V and 7 bases from J, leaving 14 bases between. The CDR3 covers 15 residues. For the CDR3, the DNA is TGTGCCAGCAGTGAAGTCGGGGGGGGTAGACAGCCCCAGCATTTT. This sequence encodes CASSEVGGGRQPQHF.

There are many counts of this clonotype. The chain employs TRBV5-1 and TRBJ2-5; D gene ambiguous. Trimming left V 3 bases short and J 4 bases short, with 7 bases between. The CDR3 runs to 12 residues. Germline loops: CDR1 SGHRS, CDR2 YFSETQ. This chain's CDR3 is CASSSQRETQYF. CDR3 nucleotides: TGCGCCAGCAGCTCCCAACGAGAGACCCAGTACTTC. The complete variable domain, with remaining parts taken from reference TRBV5-1 and TRBJ2-5, reads KAGVTQTPRYLIKTRGQQVTLSCSPISGHRSVSWYQQTPGQGLQFLFEYFSETQRNKGNFPGRFSGRQFSNSRSEMNVSTLELGDSALYLCASSSQRETQYFGPGTRLLVL.

This clonotype was counted only a few times. V gene TRBV5-1 combines with J gene TRBJ2-7; the D gene could be TRBD1 or TRBD2 (5 bases each). Germline loops: CDR1 SGHRS, CDR2 YFSETQ. This CDR3 is 15 amino acids long. The V end lost 4 bases, the J end lost 3 bases, and 17 bases lay between the germline ends. CDR3 nucleotides: TGCGCCAGCAGCCCTGGGACGCTACAGAGCTACGAGCAGTACTTC. Translated: CASSPGTLQSYEQYF.

This clonotype was seen at least ten times. The rearrangement uses TRBV5-4 and TRBJ2-1; no firm D call. V shed 2 bases and J shed 8 bases, with 8 bases lying between them. In germline, CDR1 is SGHNT, CDR2 YYREEE (reference sequence). The length of the CDR3 is 12 residues. The CDR3 nucleotides are TGTGCCAGCAGCTTTATTAAGGATGAGCAGTTCTTC. Translation gives CASSFIKDEQFF.

This clonotype was found many times. The gene calls are TRBV6-1 and TRBJ1-5; no definite D call. Germline V CDR1 and CDR2: MNHNS, SASEGT. The V and J ends lost 0 bases and 14 bases respectively, with 11 bases between them. CDR3 length: 12 residues. The CDR3: CASSEALQREHF. For the CDR3, the DNA is TGTGCCAGCAGTGAAGCTCTTCAGAGGGAGCATTTT.

This clonotype was seen many times. The chain combines TRBV18 with TRBJ1-2; D might be TRBD1 (5 bases). Trimming pared 3 bases from V and 4 bases from J, leaving 12 bases between. Germline V CDR1 and CDR2: KGHSH, LQKENI. The CDR3 covers 14 residues. The CDR3: CASSPGNRPYGYTF. The CDR3 DNA reads as TGTGCCAGCTCACCTGGGAACAGGCCCTATGGCTACACCTTC.

There are a few counts of this clonotype. This chain uses TRBV12-2 with TRBJ2-7; the D call of TRBD1 is as the table states it, not checked on the DNA. TRBV12-2 is marked as a pseudogene. The CDR3 has 15 amino acids. CDR3 residues: CASRLRDRCSYEQYF. CDR3 DNA sequence: TGTGCAAGTCGCTTAAGGGACAGGTGTTCCTACGAGCAGTACTTC.

J is TRBJ2-1 and V is TRBV6-5; D call uncertain. CDR3 size: 15 residues. Germline lookup yields CDR1 MNHEY and CDR2 SVGAGI. The V end was cut by 3 bases, the J end by 0 bases, with 9 bases between. Here the CDR3 reads CASSYRSSSYNEQFF. The CDR3 nucleotides are TGTGCCAGCAGTTATCGGTCGAGCTCCTACAATGAGCAGTTCTTC.

This clonotype was detected many times. The V call is TRBV6-1, the J call TRBJ1-5; D may be TRBD1 (5 bases). Germline V lookup: CDR1 MNHNS, CDR2 SASEGT. The CDR3 totals 15 residues. Deletions cut 2 bases from V and 1 base from J, with 9 bases between. This chain's CDR3 is CASSEQGTSNQPQHF. CDR3 DNA sequence: TGTGCCAGCAGTGAACAGGGAACCAGCAATCAGCCCCAGCATTTT.

This clonotype was counted at least ten times. V is TRBV12-3 or TRBV12-4 and J is TRBJ1-2, with 9 bases fitting TRBD1. The CDR3 consists of 14 residues. V dropped 0 bases and J dropped 6; count of bases not matched to a gene: 2. The DNA of the CDR3 is TGTGCCAGCAGTTTAGCGGGGACAGGGAATGGCTACACCTTC. It encodes CASSLAGTGNGYTF.

This clonotype was seen repeatedly, ten times or more. The rearrangement links TRBV6-5 to TRBJ2-3, with D hard to call. The CDR3 length is 13 residues. Trimming removed 4 bases from V and 1 base from J, with 6 bases in between. The germline V gene encodes CDR1 MNHEY and CDR2 SVGAGI. DNA for the CDR3: TGTGCCAGCAGTTTCCCTGGCACAGATACGCAGTATTTT. Translation gives CASSFPGTDTQYF.

This clonotype was detected only a few times. The chain recombines TRBV27 with TRBJ2-3; D is possibly TRBD2 (5 bases). The V gene's germline CDR1 is MNHEY and CDR2 SMNVEV (reference sequence). This CDR3 region has 14 residues. V was pared by 5 bases and J by 2 bases, with 11 bases between. CDR3 in amino acids: CASSPDGNTDTQYF. The DNA of the CDR3 is TGTGCCAGCAGTCCCGACGGGAACACAGATACGCAGTATTTT.